A single sample is the source of the 10 T cell receptor beta chains below, sequenced in a study of cytomegalovirus exposure and HLA in healthy donors (dated by TCRdb to the late 2010s). The receptor library was made with the immunoSEQ multiplex PCR assay. A mixture of 60 forward primers for TCR Vbeta segments and 13 reverse primers for TCR Jbeta segments was used in the multiplex PCR. In TCRdb, the immuneACCESS table is reduced to in-frame sequences with V and J assigned. These tables do not hold every clone; where another copy was compared, an unresolved V gene accounts for under half, and the others remain unexplained. The record for this sample contains approximately 92,000 clones. The top ten clones comprise roughly 3.4% of the sample. Sample: PBMCs. These receptors came from a woman aged 25 to 39 in good health and CMV-seronegative.

V gene TRBV7-2 combines with J gene TRBJ1-1, with TRBD1 identical over 11 bases. J lost 5 bases, V lost 5 bases, and 7 bases had no gene match. CDR3 length: 15 residues. Per germline, CDR1 SGHTA and CDR2 FQGNSA. The CDR3 nucleotides read TGTGCCAGCAGCACAAGGACAGGGGGCGAAACTGAAGCTTTCTTT. Translating gives CASSTRTGGETEAFF.

The chain carries TRBV7-3 and TRBJ2-1; a weak D match, TRBD2 (6 bases). CDR3 length: 12 amino acids. In germline, CDR1 is SGHTA, CDR2 FQGTGA. Deletions cut 5 bases from V and 9 bases from J, with 11 bases between. In DNA form, the CDR3 reads TGTGCCAGCAGCCCCGGACTATCTGAGCAGTTCTTC. This translates into CASSPGLSEQFF. The full variable domain, its missing parts supplied by reference TRBV7-3 and TRBJ2-1, is GAGVSQTPSNKVTEKGKYVELRCDPISGHTALYWYRQSLGQGPEFLIYFQGTGAADDSGLPNDRFFAVRPEGSVSTLKIQRTERGDSAVYLCASSPGLSEQFFGPGTRLTVL.

The rearrangement links TRBV30 to TRBJ1-4; the match to TRBD1 covers 8 bases. The J segment lost 4 bases and the V segment lost 7 bases, leaving 5 bases of the junction unmatched. This CDR3 has 13 amino acids. Germline V CDR1 and CDR2: GTSNPN, SVGIG (reference sequence). CDR3 loop: CAYTGGNNEKLFF. CDR3 DNA sequence: TGTGCCTATACAGGGGGGAATAATGAAAAACTGTTTTTT. Full variable domain (remainder filled in from reference TRBV30 and TRBJ1-4): SQTIHQWPATLVQPVGSPLSLECTVEGTSNPNLYWYRQAAGRGLQLLFYSVGIGQISSEVPQNLSASRPQDRQFILSSKKLLLSDSGFYLCAYTGGNNEKLFFGSGTQLSVL.

The chain couples TRBV6-4 to TRBJ2-2; 7 bases line up with TRBD1. The germline V gene encodes CDR1 MRHNA and CDR2 SNTAGT. The CDR3 contains 15 residues. With V trimmed by 4 bases and J by 3 bases, 5 bases remained unmatched. The CDR3 loop reads CASSVSTGDTGELFF. CDR3 DNA: TGTGCCAGCAGTGTCTCTACAGGGGACACCGGGGAGCTGTTTTTT.

The chain employs TRBV5-1 and TRBJ2-2; D gene ambiguous. CDR1 is SGHRS and CDR2 is YFSETQ in the germline V gene. V shed 0 bases and J shed 6 bases, with 9 bases lying between them. The CDR3 is 14 residues long. The CDR3, as DNA: TGCGCCAGCAGCTTGGCACAGATACCCGGGGAGCTGTTTTTT. It encodes CASSLAQIPGELFF.

The chain links TRBV19 to TRBJ2-7; 10 positions match TRBD2. Germline CDR1 and CDR2: LNHDA and SQIVND (reference sequence). Germline trimming cut 6 bases from V and 12 bases from J; bases unmatched to any gene: 11. The CDR3 contains 13 residues. CDR3 nucleotide sequence: TGTGCCAGTAGCCTGGGGCTAGCGGGAGAACTGTACTTC. Protein sequence: CASSLGLAGELYF.

This sequence joins TRBV4-1 and TRBJ1-4; 9 bases align to TRBD1. The CDR3 totals 16 residues. The V segment lost 3 bases and the J segment 6 bases; nucleotides outside the gene matches: 8. Germline values: CDR1 MGHRA, CDR2 YSYEKL. Here the CDR3 DNA reads TGCGCCAGCAGCCAGACGGGGACAGGGTCGGATGAAAAACTGTTTTTT. Protein sequence: CASSQTGTGSDEKLFF.

This chain connects TRBV19 to TRBJ2-3; perhaps TRBD1 as D (5 bases). Per germline, CDR1 LNHDA and CDR2 SQIVND (reference sequence). CDR3 length: 13 residues. Trimming removed 9 bases from V and 3 bases from J, with 13 bases in between. The DNA of the CDR3 is TGTGCCAGCTCGCAGGGTGGGACAGATACGCAGTATTTT. Protein sequence: CASSQGGTDTQYF.

V gene TRBV5-4 combines with J gene TRBJ2-7, with a tentative D call TRBD1 (6 bases). V was pared by 4 bases and J by 6 bases, with 17 bases between. This CDR3 comprises 14 residues. Germline CDR1 reads SGHNT; CDR2 reads YYREEE (reference sequence). The CDR3: CASSPGRAGAEQYF. The DNA of the CDR3 is TGTGCCAGCAGCCCCGGCAGGGCAGGGGCCGAGCAGTACTTC.

This chain links TRBV6-1 with TRBJ1-2; possibly TRBD1 for D (5 bases). The V gene's germline CDR1 is MNHNS and CDR2 SASEGT. The CDR3 totals 13 residues. V was shortened by 6 bases and J by 0 bases, with 8 bases between the two germline ends. The DNA of the CDR3 is TGTGCCAGCAGAGGGGATACTAACTATGGCTACACCTTC. Translated, it gives CASRGDTNYGYTF.